This is a list of T cell receptor beta chains from one sample in a study of T cell responses to AZD1222 COVID-19 vaccine. TCRdb's copy holds only in-frame clones and misses some; the assay was immunoSEQ multiplex PCR. The sample records around 66,000 clones, roughly 90% being singletons. Specimen: peripheral blood, collected on day 0 of AZD1222 vaccination. All receptors derive from an adult in good health. The CDR3 runs from the conserved cysteine through the conserved F or W. D genes are given only for firm matches. Clone size is not always given. Where it is, it says once, few, many or a class for expanded clones.

>NA|15|TRBJ1-2|NA|TRBV29-1
CSLTRARQANYGYTF
TGCAGTCTAACCAGGGCCCGTCAAGCTAACTATGGCTACACCTTC
>NA|15|TRBJ1-1|TRBD1|TRBV5-1
CASSNRDRAATEAFF
TGCGCCAGCAGCAACCGGGACAGGGCGGCCACTGAAGCTTTCTTT
>many|14|TRBJ2-7|TRBD1|TRBV27
CASSPGTGGYEQYF
TGTGCCAGCAGTCCCGGGACAGGGGGCTACGAGCAGTACTTC
>NA|13|TRBJ2-2|NA|TRBV2
CASRTGTTGELFF
TGTGCCAGCAGAACAGGGACCACCGGGGAGCTGTTTTTT
>NA|19|TRBJ2-7|NA|TRBV7-5
CVRSLFTGTGKRSLGEQYF
TGTGTCAGAAGCTTATTTACCGGGACAGGGAAAAGAAGTTTAGGTGAGCAGTACTTC
>NA|14|TRBJ1-2|NA|TRBV4-2
CASSQGQDNYGYTF
TGTGCCAGCAGCCAAGGACAGGATAACTATGGCTACACCTTC
>NA|14|TRBJ1-6|NA|TRBV6-5
CASSGTGSGSPLHF
TGTGCCAGCTCCGGGACGGGGTCAGGTTCACCCCTCCACTTT
>NA|12|TRBJ1-1|NA|TRBV6-2/TRBV6-3
CASSTDGTEAFF
TGTGCCAGCAGTACCGACGGCACTGAAGCTTTCTTT
>NA|13|TRBJ1-2|NA|TRBV24-1
CATSVQGSNGYTF
TGTGCCACCAGTGTCCAAGGCAGCAATGGCTACACCTTC
>once|14|TRBJ1-6|NA|TRBV9
CASSPLTGNSPLHF
TGTGCCAGCAGCCCCCTGACGGGAAATTCACCCCTCCACTTT
>once|16|TRBJ1-6|NA|TRBV19
CASSIAIDSPNSPLHF
TGTGCCAGTAGTATAGCAATCGACAGCCCTAATTCACCCCTCCACTTT
>NA|14|TRBJ2-2|NA|TRBV10-3
CAISGQGFTGELFF
TGTGCCATCAGTGGGCAGGGGTTCACCGGGGAGCTGTTTTTT